These 2 T cell receptor beta chains share one sample of origin, sequenced in a study of molecular identifiers for immune sequencing clone quantification. TCRdb re-analysed the PCR reads in MiXCR, keeping a single row per CDR3 protein. The table lists roughly 320,000 distinct CDR3 sequences, 24% of them singletons. Material: naive CD8+ T cells from blood, with Jurkat cell RNA spiked in. Subset given: FACS-sorted CD8+CD4-CCR7+CD45RA+ naive T cells. These receptors came from a human donor in good health. Some libraries in this study had Jurkat cell RNA spiked in.

The genes are TRBV11-2 and TRBJ2-5; 11 nucleotides agree with TRBD2. This CDR3 is built from 19 residues. Germline CDR1 and CDR2: SGHAT and FQNNGV. The V segment lost 2 bases and the J segment 3 bases; nucleotides outside the gene matches: 14. In nucleotides, the CDR3 is TGTGCCAGCAGCTTAATAGCGGGAGGGCCAGGGAGGAGGAAAGAGACCCAGTACTTC. It encodes CASSLIAGGPGRRKETQYF. Full variable domain (remainder filled in from reference TRBV11-2 and TRBJ2-5): EAGVAQSPRYKIIEKRQSVAFWCNPISGHATLYWYQQILGQGPKLLIQFQNNGVVDDSQLPKDRFSAERLKGVDSTLKIQPAKLEDSAVYLCASSLIAGGPGRRKETQYFGPGTRLLVL.

This clonotype was detected a few times. This may come from a read error, since a much larger clone is one base off. The rearrangement uses TRBV7-9 and TRBJ2-4; the D is unclear. The CDR3 has 17 residues. V was cut by 5 bases and J by 1 base, with 18 bases left in between. Per germline, CDR1 SEHNR and CDR2 FQNEAQ (reference sequence). The CDR3 here is CASSNRANEPAKNIQYF. The CDR3 nucleotides are TGTGCCAGCAGCAACCGGGCCAACGAGCCGGCCAAAAACATTCAGTACTTC. Together with reference TRBV7-9 and TRBJ2-4, the CDR3 gives the full variable domain: DTGVSQNPRHKITKRGQNVTFRCDPISEHNRLYWYRQTLGQGPEFLTYFQNEAQLEKSRLLSDRFSAERPKGSFSTLEIQRTEQGDSAMYLCASSNRANEPAKNIQYFGAGTRLSVL.